The source of this T cell receptor beta chain is a study of blood T cell repertoires in COVID-19. As for the study in general: From T cells, B-cell-depleted T cells, or PBMCs came the material, which was cDNA or gDNA.

The ends were cut back, 0 bases at V and 2 bases at J, with 12 bases in the middle. CDR3 length equals 16 residues. CDR1 SGHRS and CDR2 YFSETQ come from the germline V gene. Per the original data handling: For nucleated cells, counts were estimated from reference gene primer amplification. TCRdb keeps only in-frame clones here, not all; method: immunoSEQ multiplex PCR. V, J and clone size are taken as reported in that table, and D and trimming were inferred from the DNA itself. The sample contains 270,000 or so clones, approximately 87% of which appear only once. The sequence came from a human donor in a cohort sampled during active COVID-19. This rearrangement joins TRBV5-1 to TRBJ1-5; TRBD1 might be the D (6 bases). The sequencing sample was made of peripheral blood. For the CDR3, the DNA is TGCGCCAGCAGCTTGGCCGAGAAGGGGGGCAATCAGCCCCAGCATTTT. Its protein product is CASSLAEKGGNQPQHF.